A single sample is the source of the 16 T cell receptor beta chains below, sequenced in a study of blood T cell repertoires in COVID-19 (dated by TCRdb to 2020 to 2021). Library prep was done by the immunoSEQ multiplex PCR assay. TCRdb re-hosts the immuneACCESS table, in-frame sequences only. Its copies lack some clones; in the studies checked, an unresolved V gene accounts for under half of them, and the cause for the rest is not known. The sample includes 150,000 to 200,000 clones, with roughly nine tenths observed a single time. The top ten constitute approximately 11% of the sample. Sequencing was performed on peripheral blood. The receptors originated from a woman aged 60-70 years with COVID-19, enrolled during active disease.

This chain joins TRBV13 and TRBJ2-1; 10 bases align to TRBD2. Germline V gene sequence: CDR1 PRHDT, CDR2 FYEKMQ (reference sequence). The V segment lost 4 bases and the J segment 12 bases; nucleotides outside the gene matches: 18. This CDR3 is 17 amino acids long. In DNA, the CDR3 is TGTGCCAGCAGCTCCCATCGGACTAGCGGCCCCCGGGGGGGGCAGTTCTTC. Residues: CASSSHRTSGPRGGQFF.

The rearrangement links TRBV25-1 to TRBJ2-1, with D possibly TRBD1 on 5 matching bases. Trimming took 5 bases from V and 2 from J, leaving 13 bases between them. Germline V gene sequence: CDR1 MGHDK, CDR2 SYGVNS. The CDR3 consists of 15 residues. CDR3 DNA: TGTGCCAGCAGTTCCCGGACAAGGCCCTACAATGAGCAGTTCTTC. Protein sequence: CASSSRTRPYNEQFF. Full variable domain (rest looked up from reference TRBV25-1 and TRBJ2-1): EADIYQTPRYLVIGTGKKITLECSQTMGHDKMYWYQQDPGMELHLIHYSYGVNSTEKGDLSSESTVSRIRTEHFPLTLESARPSHTSQYLCASSSRTRPYNEQFFGPGTRLTVL.

V gene TRBV6-1 combines with J gene TRBJ2-7; no definite D call. Germline CDR1 and CDR2: MNHNS and SASEGT. The CDR3 consists of 14 residues. Trimming shortened V by 5 bases and J by 4 bases, and 15 bases separated the two germline ends. The CDR3 DNA reads TGTGCCAGCAGTTATACCCCGGTCTCGTACGAGCAGTACTTC. Its protein product is CASSYTPVSYEQYF.

This clone was seen just once. The CDR3 region is CASSVVDQGGSYNEQFF. As DNA, the CDR3 is TGTGCCAGCAGCGTAGTTGATCAGGGGGGCTCCTACAATGAGCAGTTCTTC. The chain combines TRBV9 with TRBJ2-1, with D perhaps TRBD1 (7 bases). V lost 0 bases, J lost 0 bases, and 13 bases lay in between. The CDR3 runs to 17 residues. Germline assignment: CDR1 SGDLS and CDR2 YYNGEE.

The chain couples TRBV2 to TRBJ2-1, with D maybe TRBD2 (6 bases). V lost 6 bases, J lost 1 base, and 13 bases lay in between. From germline, CDR1 is SNHLY and CDR2 FYNNEI. There are 15 residues in the CDR3. CDR3 sequence: CASRERDLSYNEQFF. CDR3 coding DNA: TGTGCCAGCAGGGAAAGGGACTTGTCCTACAATGAGCAGTTCTTC.

CDR3 region: CASSFLGGAGSGYSNQPQHF. The CDR3 region has the DNA TGTGCCAGCAGTTTTCTCGGGGGGGCAGGGTCCGGGTATAGCAATCAGCCCCAGCATTTT. This chain links TRBV27 with TRBJ1-5; D may be TRBD1 (6 bases). CDR1 is MNHEY and CDR2 is SMNVEV in the germline V gene (reference sequence). Trimming took 3 bases from V and 0 from J, leaving 24 bases between them. The CDR3 loop spans 20 amino acids.

V usage is TRBV12-3 or TRBV12-4 and J usage is TRBJ1-1; D is unclear. V lost 2 bases, J lost 2 bases, and 6 bases lay in between. This CDR3 comprises 13 residues. The CDR3 sequence is CASSLKLNTEAFF. In DNA, the CDR3 is TGTGCCAGCAGTTTAAAGCTAAACACTGAAGCTTTCTTT.

This rearrangement joins TRBV4-2 to TRBJ2-2, with a weak D call TRBD1 (5 bases). The CDR3 contains 15 residues. Germline V gene sequence: CDR1 LGHNA, CDR2 YNFKEQ. V was cut by 4 bases and J by 7 bases, with 16 bases left in between. The CDR3 nucleotides read TGTGCCAGCAGCCGACATAGCAGGGAAATCGGGGAGCTGTTTTTT. Protein product: CASSRHSREIGELFF.

The chain uses TRBV5-1 and TRBJ1-5; D gene unclear. V was shortened by 0 bases and J by 5 bases, with 9 bases between the two germline ends. Germline V lookup: CDR1 SGHRS, CDR2 YFSETQ. CDR3 length equals 14 residues. The CDR3 spells CASSLDAGYQPQHF. CDR3 bases: TGCGCCAGCAGCTTGGATGCGGGGTATCAGCCCCAGCATTTT.

The gene calls are TRBV19 and TRBJ1-2; D gene unclear. V was pared by 7 bases and J by 4 bases, with 10 bases between. The germline CDR1 and CDR2 sequences are LNHDA and SQIVND (reference sequence). The CDR3 is made up of 12 amino acids. CDR3 DNA: TGTGCCAGTACTCAAGCCCCCTATGGCTACACCTTC. Its protein product is CASTQAPYGYTF.

The chain links TRBV9 to TRBJ1-4; no reliable D call. With 4 bases removed from V and 4 bases from J, the gap between germline ends came to 11 bases. The CDR3 covers 14 residues. Germline lookup yields CDR1 SGDLS and CDR2 YYNGEE. The CDR3 nucleotides read TGTGCCAGCAGCCCCAGGTACTTTAATGAAAAACTGTTTTTT. It encodes CASSPRYFNEKLFF.

The rearrangement uses TRBV4-1 and TRBJ2-1, with a tentative D call TRBD1 (6 bases). This CDR3 has 13 residues. Germline V gene sequence: CDR1 MGHRA, CDR2 YSYEKL. Trimming took 4 bases from V and 8 from J, leaving 12 bases between them. The CDR3 region is CASSLGPGDEQFF. The CDR3 bases are TGCGCCAGCAGCCTGGGTCCAGGGGATGAGCAGTTCTTC.

The chain carries TRBV9 and TRBJ2-5, with 7 bases that match TRBD1. CDR1 and CDR2 (germline): SGDLS, YYNGEE. Unmatched junction bases numbered 6, after V lost 3 bases and J lost 4 bases. This CDR3 is 14 amino acids long. CDR3 amino acids: CASSARDRRETQYF. CDR3 sequence (DNA): TGTGCCAGCAGCGCCAGGGACAGACGAGAGACCCAGTACTTC.

V and J are TRBV9 and TRBJ2-3; D perhaps matches TRBD1 (5 bases). The CDR3 length is 15 residues. CDR1 SGDLS and CDR2 YYNGEE come from the germline V gene. The V gene lost 0 bases and the J gene lost 4 bases, with 12 bases spanning the gap. The DNA of the CDR3 is TGTGCCAGCAGCGTAGCCCCCTGGGGCGCAGATACGCAGTATTTT. This sequence encodes CASSVAPWGADTQYF.

The CDR3 DNA reads as TGTGCCAGCAGCCCTTCATACAGGGGGCAGGATGAAAAACTGTTTTTT. It yields the protein CASSPSYRGQDEKLFF. This chain links TRBV4-2 with TRBJ1-4; 9 bases align to TRBD1. CDR3 size: 16 residues. After removal of 4 bases from V and 6 bases from J, the junction contained 9 bases not matched to a gene. Germline assignment: CDR1 LGHNA and CDR2 YNFKEQ.

The chain combines TRBV4-3 with TRBJ1-4; 9 bases are a match to TRBD1. V shed 3 bases and J 0 bases; nucleotides not matched to a gene: 2. Per the germline V gene, CDR1 is LGHNA and CDR2 is YSLEER. The CDR3 contains 16 residues. CDR3 loop: CASSQRTGATNEKLFF. The CDR3 region has the DNA TGCGCCAGCAGCCAGCGGACAGGGGCAACTAATGAAAAACTGTTTTTT.